What follows describes a single T cell receptor beta chain. Its antigen is undetermined. Data came from immunoSEQ multiplex PCR; TCRdb stores just in-frame clones and leaves some out. The sample records around 64,000 clones, about nine tenths being singletons. This sample is part of a study of OX40 agonist ivuxolimab in advanced cancers. Whole-study context: Age averaged around 58 years (range roughly 23 to 79), and approximately 80% were male. Study results and limitations: Fewer expanded clones were found on average in CD4+ than in CD8+ T cells. Patients with a partial response at 0.1-3.0 mg/kg had among the lowest clonal expansion.

The CDR3 spans 15 residues. From germline, CDR1 is SGHVS and CDR2 FQNEAQ. Trimming pared 1 base from V and 4 bases from J, leaving 11 bases between. The TCR sequence derives from an adult with an advanced solid tumor such as melanoma, head and neck, liver or kidney cancer. The chain combines TRBV7-8 with TRBJ1-5; tentatively, D is TRBD1 (6 bases). Sequencing used CD4+ or CD8+ T cells sorted from blood, obtained in a trial of the OX40 agonist ivuxolimab. CDR3 amino acids: CASSLGRGRNQPQHF. CDR3 nucleotides: TGTGCCAGCAGCTTAGGCAGGGGACGGAATCAGCCCCAGCATTTT.